This T cell receptor (beta chain) comes out of a study of OX40 agonist ivuxolimab in advanced cancers. The germline gives CDR1 SGHNT, CDR2 YYREEE (reference sequence). Trimming shortened V by 3 bases and J by 10 bases, and 17 bases separated the two germline ends. The CDR3 contains 14 residues. Some clones are missing from TCRdb's copy, which holds only in-frame ones; the method was immunoSEQ multiplex PCR. Among approximately 67,000 clones listed, approximately 85% were seen once. Exclusion applied to patients with autoimmune disease history or systemic immunosuppression. The origin of this receptor is an adult with an advanced solid tumor such as melanoma, head and neck, liver or kidney cancer. The rearrangement joins TRBV5-4 to TRBJ2-1, with D tentatively TRBD1 or TRBD2 (5 bases each). The sequencing used CD4+ or CD8+ T cells sorted from blood, collected in a trial of the OX40 agonist ivuxolimab. As DNA, the CDR3 is TGTGCCAGCAGCTCGAGGGGTGGGTGGCCCGAGCAGTTCTTC. This translates into CASSSRGGWPEQFF.